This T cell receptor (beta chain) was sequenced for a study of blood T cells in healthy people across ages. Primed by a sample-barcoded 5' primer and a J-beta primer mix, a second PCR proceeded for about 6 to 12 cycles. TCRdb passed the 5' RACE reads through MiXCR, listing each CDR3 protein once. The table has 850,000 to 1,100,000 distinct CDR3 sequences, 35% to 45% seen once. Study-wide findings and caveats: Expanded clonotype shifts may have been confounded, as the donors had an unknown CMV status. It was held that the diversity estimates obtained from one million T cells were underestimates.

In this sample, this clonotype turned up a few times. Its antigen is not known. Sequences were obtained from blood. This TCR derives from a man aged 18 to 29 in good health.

CDR3 bases: TGCGCCAGCAGCTGTGCTAGCCAGGAGACACAGTATTTT. Its protein is CASSCASQETQYF. The chain combines TRBV5-1 with TRBJ2-3, with a possible D match to TRBD2 (5 bases). Germline V gives CDR1 SGHRS, CDR2 YFSETQ. CDR3 length equals 13 residues. The V end lost 3 bases, the J end lost 12 bases, and 17 bases lay between the germline ends.